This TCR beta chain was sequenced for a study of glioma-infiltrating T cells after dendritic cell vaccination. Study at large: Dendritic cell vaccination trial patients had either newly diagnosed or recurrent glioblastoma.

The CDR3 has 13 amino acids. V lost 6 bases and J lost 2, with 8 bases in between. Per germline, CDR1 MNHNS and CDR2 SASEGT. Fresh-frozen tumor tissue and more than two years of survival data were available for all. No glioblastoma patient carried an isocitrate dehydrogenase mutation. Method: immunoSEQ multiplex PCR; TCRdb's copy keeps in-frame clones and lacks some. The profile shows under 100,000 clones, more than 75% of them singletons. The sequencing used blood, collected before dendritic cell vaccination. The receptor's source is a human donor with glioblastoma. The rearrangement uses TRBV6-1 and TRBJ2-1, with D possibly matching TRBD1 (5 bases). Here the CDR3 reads CASRQDPYNEQFF. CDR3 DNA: TGTGCCAGCAGACAGGACCCCTACAATGAGCAGTTCTTC.